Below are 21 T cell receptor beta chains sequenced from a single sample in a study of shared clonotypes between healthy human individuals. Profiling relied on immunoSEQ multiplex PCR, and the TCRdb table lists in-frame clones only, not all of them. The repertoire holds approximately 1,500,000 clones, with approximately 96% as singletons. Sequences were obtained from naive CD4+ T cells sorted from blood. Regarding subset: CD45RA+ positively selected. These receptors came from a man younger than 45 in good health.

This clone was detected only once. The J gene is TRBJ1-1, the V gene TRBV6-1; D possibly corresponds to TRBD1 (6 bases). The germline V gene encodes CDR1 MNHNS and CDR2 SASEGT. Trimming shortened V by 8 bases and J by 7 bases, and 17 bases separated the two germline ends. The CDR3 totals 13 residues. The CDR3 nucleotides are TGTGCCAGCCGGGACATCTTCTTGGGTGAAGCTTTCTTT. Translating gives CASRDIFLGEAFF.

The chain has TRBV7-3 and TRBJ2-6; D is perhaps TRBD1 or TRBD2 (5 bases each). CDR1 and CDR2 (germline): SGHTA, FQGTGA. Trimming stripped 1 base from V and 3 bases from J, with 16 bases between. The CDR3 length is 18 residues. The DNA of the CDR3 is TGTGCCAGCAGCTTAAGTTCCCCGGGGCTCGGTGGGGCCAACGTCCTGACTTTC. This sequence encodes CASSLSSPGLGGANVLTF.

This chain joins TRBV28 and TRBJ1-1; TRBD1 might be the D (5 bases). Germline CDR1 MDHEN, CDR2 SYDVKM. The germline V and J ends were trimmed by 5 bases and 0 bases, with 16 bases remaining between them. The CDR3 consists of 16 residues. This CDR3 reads CASSRSSGPMNTEAFF. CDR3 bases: TGTGCCAGCAGTCGATCTTCGGGACCGATGAACACTGAAGCTTTCTTT.

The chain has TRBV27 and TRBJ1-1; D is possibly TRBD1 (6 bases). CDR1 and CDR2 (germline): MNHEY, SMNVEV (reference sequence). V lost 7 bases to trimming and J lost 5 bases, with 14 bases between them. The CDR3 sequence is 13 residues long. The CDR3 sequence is CASTGTGSTEAFF. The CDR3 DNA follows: TGTGCCAGCACGGGAACAGGGTCTACTGAAGCTTTCTTT.

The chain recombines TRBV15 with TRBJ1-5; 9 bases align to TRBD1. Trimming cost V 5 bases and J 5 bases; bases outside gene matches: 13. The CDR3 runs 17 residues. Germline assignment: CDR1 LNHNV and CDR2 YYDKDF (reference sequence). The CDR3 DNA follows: TGTGCCACCAGCGTTCACCGGGACAGGGTGAGGGATCAGCCCCAGCATTTT. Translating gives CATSVHRDRVRDQPQHF. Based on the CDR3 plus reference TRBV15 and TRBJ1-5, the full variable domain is DAMVIQNPRYQVTQFGKPVTLSCSQTLNHNVMYWYQQKSSQAPKLLFHYYDKDFNNEADTPDNFQSRRPNTSFCFLDIRSPGLGDTAMYLCATSVHRDRVRDQPQHFGDGTRLSIL.

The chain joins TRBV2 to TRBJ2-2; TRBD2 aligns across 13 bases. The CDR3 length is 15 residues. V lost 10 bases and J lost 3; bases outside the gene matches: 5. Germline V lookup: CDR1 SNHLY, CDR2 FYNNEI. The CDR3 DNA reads TGTGCCATCAGACTAGCGGGGGGACACACCGGGGAGCTGTTTTTT. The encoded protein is CAIRLAGGHTGELFF.

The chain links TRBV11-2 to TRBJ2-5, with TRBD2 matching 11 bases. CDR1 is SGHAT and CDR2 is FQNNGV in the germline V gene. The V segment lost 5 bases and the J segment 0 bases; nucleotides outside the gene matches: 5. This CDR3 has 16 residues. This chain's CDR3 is CASSRLAGSYQETQYF. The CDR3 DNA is TGTGCCAGCAGCCGACTAGCGGGATCGTACCAAGAGACCCAGTACTTC.

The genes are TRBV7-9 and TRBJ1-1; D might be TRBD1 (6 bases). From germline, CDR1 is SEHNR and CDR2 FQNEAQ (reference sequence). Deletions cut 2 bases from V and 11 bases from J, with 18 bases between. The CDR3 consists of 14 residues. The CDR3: CASSLSGGPRGAFF. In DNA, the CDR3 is TGTGCCAGCAGCTTAAGTGGGGGCCCTCGCGGGGCTTTCTTT.

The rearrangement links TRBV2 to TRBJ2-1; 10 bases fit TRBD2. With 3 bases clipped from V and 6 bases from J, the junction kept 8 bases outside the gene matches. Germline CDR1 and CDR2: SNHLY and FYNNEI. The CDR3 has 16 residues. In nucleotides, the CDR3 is TGTGCCAGCAGTGACACTAGCGGGAAGGGTCTCAATGAGCAGTTCTTC. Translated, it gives CASSDTSGKGLNEQFF.

DNA of the CDR3: TGTGCCAGCAGTGTGTCGGGAGGTACCTACAATGAGCAGTTCTTC. This codes for CASSVSGGTYNEQFF. The V gene is TRBV6-4, the J gene TRBJ2-1; 7 nucleotides agree with TRBD2. Unmatched junction bases numbered 5, after V lost 4 bases and J lost 2 bases. The CDR3 covers 15 residues. From germline, CDR1 is MRHNA and CDR2 SNTAGT.

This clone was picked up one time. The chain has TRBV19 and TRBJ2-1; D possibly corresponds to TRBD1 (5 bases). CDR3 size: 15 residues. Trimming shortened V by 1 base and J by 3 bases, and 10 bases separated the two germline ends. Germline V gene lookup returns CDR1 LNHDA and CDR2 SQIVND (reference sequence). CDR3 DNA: TGTGCCAGTAGTATAGTAGCAGGGTACTACAATGAGCAGTTCTTC. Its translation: CASSIVAGYYNEQFF.

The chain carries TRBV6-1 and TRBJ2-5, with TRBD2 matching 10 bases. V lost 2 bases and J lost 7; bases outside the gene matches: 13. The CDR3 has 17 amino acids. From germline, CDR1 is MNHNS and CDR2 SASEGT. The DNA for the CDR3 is TGTGCCAGCAGTGAAATTCGGCCTAGCGGGGGCAGGTGGACCCAGTACTTC. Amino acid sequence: CASSEIRPSGGRWTQYF.

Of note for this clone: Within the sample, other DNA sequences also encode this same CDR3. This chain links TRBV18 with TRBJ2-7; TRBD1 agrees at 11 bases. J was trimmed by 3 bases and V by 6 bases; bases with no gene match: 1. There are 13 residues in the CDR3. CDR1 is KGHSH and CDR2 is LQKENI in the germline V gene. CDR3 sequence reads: CASSGTGGYEQYF. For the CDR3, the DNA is TGTGCCAGCTCGGGGACAGGGGGCTACGAGCAGTACTTC.

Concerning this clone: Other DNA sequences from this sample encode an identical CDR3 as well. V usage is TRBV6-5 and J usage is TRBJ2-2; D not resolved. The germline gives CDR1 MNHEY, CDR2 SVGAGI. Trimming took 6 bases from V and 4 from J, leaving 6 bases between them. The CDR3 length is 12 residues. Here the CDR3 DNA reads TGTGCCAGCAGCTATCTCACCGGGGAGCTGTTTTTT. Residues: CASSYLTGELFF.

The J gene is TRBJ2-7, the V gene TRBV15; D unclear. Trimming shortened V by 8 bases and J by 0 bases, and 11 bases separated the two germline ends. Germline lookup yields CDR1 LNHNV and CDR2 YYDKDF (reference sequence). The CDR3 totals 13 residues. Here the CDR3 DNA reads TGTGCCACCCGATTTCAAGACTCCTACGAGCAGTACTTC. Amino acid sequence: CATRFQDSYEQYF. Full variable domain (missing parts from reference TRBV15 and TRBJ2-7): DAMVIQNPRYQVTQFGKPVTLSCSQTLNHNVMYWYQQKSSQAPKLLFHYYDKDFNNEADTPDNFQSRRPNTSFCFLDIRSPGLGDTAMYLCATRFQDSYEQYFGPGTRLTVT.

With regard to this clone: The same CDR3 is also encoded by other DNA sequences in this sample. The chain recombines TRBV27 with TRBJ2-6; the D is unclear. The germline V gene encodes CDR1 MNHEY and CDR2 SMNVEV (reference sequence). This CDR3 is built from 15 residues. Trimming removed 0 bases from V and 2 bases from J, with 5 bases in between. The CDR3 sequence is CASSLSATGANVLTF. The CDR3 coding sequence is TGTGCCAGCAGTTTATCAGCGACTGGGGCCAACGTCCTGACTTTC.

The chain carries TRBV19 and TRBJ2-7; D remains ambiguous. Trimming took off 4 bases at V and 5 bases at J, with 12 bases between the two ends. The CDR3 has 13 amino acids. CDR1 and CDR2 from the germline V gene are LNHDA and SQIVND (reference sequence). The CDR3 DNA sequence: TGTGCCAGTAGTAATAAGAAGGTCGACGAGCAGTACTTC. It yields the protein CASSNKKVDEQYF. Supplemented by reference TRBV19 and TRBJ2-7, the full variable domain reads DGGITQSPKYLFRKEGQNVTLSCEQNLNHDAMYWYRQDPGQGLRLIYYSQIVNDFQKGDIAEGYSVSREKKESFPLTVTSAQKNPTAFYLCASSNKKVDEQYFGPGTRLTVT.

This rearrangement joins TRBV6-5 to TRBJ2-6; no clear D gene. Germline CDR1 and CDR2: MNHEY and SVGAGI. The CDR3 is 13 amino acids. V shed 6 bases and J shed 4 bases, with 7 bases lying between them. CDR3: CASSDGGANVLTF. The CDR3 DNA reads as TGTGCCAGCAGCGACGGGGGGGCCAACGTCCTGACTTTC.

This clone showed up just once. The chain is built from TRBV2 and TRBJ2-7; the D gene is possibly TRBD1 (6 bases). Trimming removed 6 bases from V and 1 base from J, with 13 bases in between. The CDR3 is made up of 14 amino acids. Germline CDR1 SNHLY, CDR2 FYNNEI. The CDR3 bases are TGTGCCAGCAGGGTTCGGACAGCATCCTACGAGCAGTACTTC. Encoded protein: CASRVRTASYEQYF. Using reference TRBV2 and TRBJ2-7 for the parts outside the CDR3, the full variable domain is EPEVTQTPSHQVTQMGQEVILRCVPISNHLYFYWYRQILGQKVEFLVSFYNNEISEKSEIFDDQFSVERPDGSNFTLKIRSTKLEDSAMYFCASRVRTASYEQYFGPGTRLTVT.

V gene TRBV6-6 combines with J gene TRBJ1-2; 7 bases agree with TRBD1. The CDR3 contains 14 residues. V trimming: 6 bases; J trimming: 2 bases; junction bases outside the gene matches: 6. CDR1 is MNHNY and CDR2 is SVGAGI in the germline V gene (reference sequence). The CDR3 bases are TGTGCCAGCAGAGACAGGGTCGTCAACTATGGCTACACCTTC. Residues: CASRDRVVNYGYTF.

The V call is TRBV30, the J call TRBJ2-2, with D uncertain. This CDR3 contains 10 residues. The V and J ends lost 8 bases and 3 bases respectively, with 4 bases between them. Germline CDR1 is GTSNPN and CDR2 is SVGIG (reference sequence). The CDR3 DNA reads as TGTGCCGGAGACACCGGGGAGCTGTTTTTT. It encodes CAGDTGELFF.